This T cell receptor (beta chain) derives from a study of blood T cell repertoires in COVID-19. About the study: COVID-19 samples, acute and convalescent, were from the United States, Italy and Spain. Sources were T cells, B-cell-depleted T cells, or PBMCs; the material itself was cDNA or gDNA.

Trimming removed 5 bases from V and 6 bases from J; junction bases left unmatched: 14. Germline V gives CDR1 SNHLY, CDR2 FYNNEI. The length of the CDR3 is 17 residues. Original processing methods: Reference gene primer amplification yielded estimated nucleated cell counts. Profiled with immunoSEQ multiplex PCR; TCRdb holds only in-frame clones, not every one. V and J calls and clone size are those listed in that table; D and trimming were worked out from the DNA. The data contain about 50,000 clones, around 86% of them singletons. This TCR was sampled from a man in his 70s with acute or convalescent COVID-19. V usage is TRBV2 and J usage is TRBJ2-7, with 12 bases matching TRBD1. Sequenced: peripheral blood. CDR3 sequence: CASSPTHPGQGAAEQYF. CDR3 bases: TGTGCCAGCAGTCCGACTCACCCGGGACAGGGGGCGGCCGAGCAGTACTTC.